The present entry profiles one T cell receptor beta chain with its context. The CDR3 consists of 15 residues. Germline CDR1 SGHVS, CDR2 FQNEAQ. Trimming shortened V by 3 bases and J by 4 bases, and 14 bases separated the two germline ends. Method: immunoSEQ multiplex PCR; TCRdb's copy keeps in-frame clones and lacks some. The table records fewer than 25,000 clones, approximately 80% of them present only once. This specimen belongs to a study of control samples from healthy donors and cancer patients. The source of this sequence is a man aged 60 to 69 with head and neck cancer. The sequencing input was PBMCs. The genes are TRBV7-8 and TRBJ2-3; D perhaps matches TRBD2 (6 bases). CDR3 loop: CASSFGGVRPDTQYF. The CDR3 nucleotides are TGTGCCAGCAGCTTCGGCGGGGTAAGGCCAGATACGCAGTATTTT.